These 10 T cell receptor beta chains share one sample of origin, sequenced in a study of T cells after yellow fever vaccination. One entry per CDR3 protein results from TCRdb running MiXCR on the 5' RACE reads. The profile shows roughly 260,000 distinct CDR3 sequences, over 10% of them singletons. This sample comprised CD4+ T cells sorted from PBMCs, obtained 45 days after the yellow fever booster vaccination. These receptors came from a man aged 25-40 years who received the YFV17D yellow fever vaccine.

This sequence joins TRBV5-4 and TRBJ2-2; tentative D call: TRBD2 (5 bases). The CDR3 has 16 amino acids. Germline CDR1 and CDR2: SGHNT and YYREEE (reference sequence). The ends were cut back, 4 bases at V and 6 bases at J, with 19 bases in the middle. CDR3 sequence: CASSHQSSSSSGELFF. The DNA of the CDR3 is TGTGCCAGCAGCCACCAGTCTTCTAGCAGCTCCGGGGAGCTGTTTTTT.

The table lists this clonotype with many counts. This sequence joins TRBV7-6 and TRBJ2-1; D is ambiguous. Trimming took 4 bases from V and 10 from J, leaving 20 bases between them. The CDR3 sequence is 15 residues long. Germline CDR1 is SGHVS and CDR2 is FNYEAQ. This chain's CDR3 is CASSSTLGKGWEQFF. The DNA of the CDR3 is TGTGCCAGCAGCTCCACGCTGGGCAAGGGTTGGGAGCAGTTCTTC.

This clonotype has only a few counts. The V and J genes are TRBV12-3 or TRBV12-4 and TRBJ2-5; D perhaps matches TRBD1 (5 bases). This CDR3 has 15 residues. V was trimmed by 6 bases and J by 3 bases, leaving 17 bases between them. CDR3 in amino acids: CASSPNGQEKETQYF. Written as DNA, the CDR3 is TGTGCCAGCAGCCCAAACGGACAAGAAAAAGAGACCCAGTACTTC.

V usage is TRBV20-1 and J usage is TRBJ2-7, with 9 nucleotides matching TRBD2. Germline V CDR1 and CDR2: DFQATT, SNEGSKA (reference sequence). The J segment lost 2 bases and the V segment lost 2 bases, leaving 4 bases of the junction unmatched. The length of the CDR3 is 14 residues. DNA of the CDR3: TGCAGTGCTAGACTAGCGGGAACCGCCTACGAGCAGTACTTC. This codes for CSARLAGTAYEQYF.

V gene TRBV10-3 combines with J gene TRBJ2-1; D not resolved. Looked up from germline, CDR1 is ENHRY and CDR2 is SYGVKD. V was pared by 2 bases and J by 5 bases, with 13 bases between. CDR3 length: 15 residues. CDR3 residues: CAISEPGVGHNEQFF. CDR3 in DNA: TGTGCCATCAGTGAGCCAGGAGTCGGTCACAATGAGCAGTTCTTC.

V and J are TRBV6-5 and TRBJ2-3; 11 nucleotides agree with TRBD2. Germline loops: CDR1 MNHEY, CDR2 SVGAGI. The V gene end was trimmed by 6 bases and the J gene end by 3 bases; junction bases not matched to a gene: 8. The CDR3 spans 16 residues. The CDR3 DNA reads TGTGCCAGCAGAACGGGGGGACTAGCGGATACAGATACGCAGTATTTT. The encoded protein is CASRTGGLADTDTQYF.

The gene calls are TRBV18 and TRBJ2-7; 9 nucleotides line up with TRBD2. CDR1 is KGHSH and CDR2 is LQKENI in the germline V gene. J gave up 4 bases and V 3 bases, and 10 bases lay outside the gene matches. CDR3 length: 16 residues. The CDR3 here is CASSPQLKREVYEQYF. CDR3 coding DNA: TGTGCCAGCTCACCCCAGCTAAAGCGGGAGGTATACGAGCAGTACTTC.

A few counts support this clonotype. The rearrangement joins TRBV12-3 or TRBV12-4 to TRBJ2-1; D ambiguous. V lost 6 bases, J lost 7 bases, and 10 bases lay in between. The CDR3 spans 12 residues. This chain's CDR3 is CASRSRTNEQFF. The CDR3 bases are TGTGCCAGCAGATCTCGTACAAATGAGCAGTTCTTC.

This clonotype has just a few counts. V is TRBV5-1 and J is TRBJ2-7; D possibly corresponds to TRBD1 (6 bases). CDR3 length: 15 residues. V lost 0 bases to trimming and J lost 2 bases, with 12 bases between them. Germline V lookup: CDR1 SGHRS, CDR2 YFSETQ. The CDR3 here is CASSLASRGAYEQYF. In DNA, the CDR3 is TGCGCCAGCAGCTTGGCCAGCAGGGGAGCCTACGAGCAGTACTTC.

This clonotype was observed a handful of times. V and J are TRBV6-5 and TRBJ2-1; tentative D call: TRBD1 (5 bases). The CDR3 is 17 residues long. Trimming removed 0 bases from V and 5 bases from J, with 17 bases in between. Germline-derived CDR1 and CDR2 are MNHEY and SVGAGI. The CDR3 DNA sequence: TGTGCCAGCAGTTACTCCCACGAGGCAGTAGGGGACAATGAGCAGTTCTTC. Encoded protein: CASSYSHEAVGDNEQFF.